These 10 T cell receptor beta chains were sequenced from one sample in a study of blood T cell repertoires in COVID-19. Libraries were prepared by immunoSEQ multiplex PCR; TCRdb keeps only in-frame clonotypes and omits some of them. The table lists about 200,000 clones, about four fifths of them singletons, with about 6.9% in the top ten. The sample consisted of peripheral blood. The receptors derive from a man between 60 and 75 years old with acute or convalescent COVID-19.

This chain connects TRBV5-1 to TRBJ2-5; D might be TRBD2 (6 bases). Germline V gene sequence: CDR1 SGHRS, CDR2 YFSETQ. V lost 6 bases, J lost 2 bases, and 14 bases lay in between. The CDR3 length is 14 residues. The CDR3 is CASTGGTLQETQYF. The CDR3, as DNA: TGCGCCAGCACCGGGGGAACCTTACAAGAGACCCAGTACTTC.

The V gene is TRBV19, the J gene TRBJ1-1, with 9 bases that match TRBD1. The CDR3 sequence is 18 residues long. Germline V gene sequence: CDR1 LNHDA, CDR2 SQIVND (reference sequence). Trimming removed 5 bases from V and 2 bases from J; junction bases left unmatched: 15. CDR3 coding DNA: TGTGCCAGTAGTCAGTGGACAGGGGCCATTTCCCTTAACACTGAAGCTTTCTTT. Translating gives CASSQWTGAISLNTEAFF.

This clone was seen repeatedly, ten times or more. This chain connects TRBV5-1 to TRBJ2-2; 7 nucleotides agree with TRBD2. J gave up 6 bases and V 2 bases, and 7 bases lay outside the gene matches. Germline-derived CDR1 and CDR2 are SGHRS and YFSETQ. The CDR3 has 15 amino acids. The CDR3 coding sequence is TGCGCCAGCAGCTTCCCTAGCGGATACTCCGGGGAGCTGTTTTTT. This gives the protein CASSFPSGYSGELFF.

This rearrangement joins TRBV5-6 to TRBJ2-2; D remains ambiguous. This CDR3 spans 11 amino acids. The germline V gene has CDR1 SGHDT and CDR2 YYEEEE. Trimming removed 6 bases from V and 5 bases from J, with 5 bases in between. This CDR3 reads CASTLTGELFF. Here the CDR3 DNA reads TGTGCCAGCACCCTGACCGGGGAGCTGTTTTTT.

V is TRBV6-1 and J is TRBJ1-2; TRBD1 is a possible D gene (5 bases). CDR3 length equals 14 residues. CDR1 is MNHNS and CDR2 is SASEGT in the germline V gene. Trimming shortened V by 2 bases and J by 8 bases, and 15 bases separated the two germline ends. This CDR3 reads CASSEWGQRGGYTF. The CDR3 DNA reads TGTGCCAGCAGTGAATGGGGCCAAAGGGGCGGCTACACCTTC.

This clone has just one count. The gene calls are TRBV5-6 and TRBJ2-5; a weak D match, TRBD2 (6 bases). This CDR3 has 15 residues. V lost 4 bases and J lost 0, with 13 bases in between. The germline gives CDR1 SGHDT, CDR2 YYEEEE. CDR3 coding DNA: TGTGCCAGCAGCAGGACTACCCAGTACCAAGAGACCCAGTACTTC. Its protein product is CASSRTTQYQETQYF. The whole variable domain, remainder taken from reference TRBV5-6 and TRBJ2-5, is DAGVTQSPTHLIKTRGQQVTLRCSPKSGHDTVSWYQQALGQGPQFIFQYYEEEERQRGNFPDRFSGHQFPNYSSELNVNALLLGDSALYLCASSRTTQYQETQYFGPGTRLLVL.

There are a few counts of this clone. The J gene is TRBJ2-1, the V gene TRBV2, with 7 positions matching TRBD1. The germline gives CDR1 SNHLY, CDR2 FYNNEI. The CDR3 loop spans 12 amino acids. J gave up 9 bases and V 6 bases, and 5 bases lay outside the gene matches. CDR3 sequence (DNA): TGTGCCAGCAGGACGACAGGGCTTGAGCAGTTCTTC. The encoded protein is CASRTTGLEQFF.

V and J are TRBV15 and TRBJ2-7; 9 bases are shared with TRBD1. The CDR3 length is 13 residues. The trim removed 5 bases at V and 3 bases at J, leaving 2 bases unmatched. Germline values: CDR1 LNHNV, CDR2 YYDKDF (reference sequence). CDR3 bases: TGTGCCACCAGCTGGGACAGGGTCTACGAGCAGTACTTC. It codes for CATSWDRVYEQYF.

The chain has TRBV9 and TRBJ1-6; D gene unclear. The CDR3 has 15 amino acids. Trimming took off 0 bases at V and 5 bases at J, with 9 bases between the two ends. Germline values: CDR1 SGDLS, CDR2 YYNGEE. In nucleotides, the CDR3 is TGTGCCAGCAGCGTAGGTCTACCACATAATTCACCCCTCCACTTT. As protein: CASSVGLPHNSPLHF. The full variable domain, rest sourced from reference TRBV9 and TRBJ1-6, is DSGVTQTPKHLITATGQRVTLRCSPRSGDLSVYWYQQSLDQGLQFLIQYYNGEERAKGNILERFSAQQFPDLHSELNLSSLELGDSALYFCASSVGLPHNSPLHFGNGTRLTVT.

The rearrangement joins TRBV6-5 to TRBJ1-2; unclear D gene. Germline V gene data show CDR1 as MNHEY and CDR2 as SVGAGI. The CDR3 contains 16 residues. Trimming stripped 0 bases from V and 4 bases from J, with 15 bases between. The CDR3 nucleotides are TGTGCCAGCAGTTACTCTATCGACAACACTTTCTATGGCTACACCTTC. Amino acid sequence: CASSYSIDNTFYGYTF.